A selection of T cell receptor beta chains follows, all from one sample in a study of T cell responses to AZD1222 COVID-19 vaccine. The protocol was immunoSEQ multiplex PCR, while the TCRdb copy is restricted to in-frame clones and leaves out a portion. The data hold over 150,000 clones, with roughly 86% observed a single time. Sequenced material: peripheral blood, taken on day 0 of AZD1222 vaccination. These TCRs come from an adult in good health. Each CDR3 is given with its conserved first and last residue. The D gene is left open where the match is weak. Clone size is stated in some rows and not others, as once, few, many or a class when expanded.

clone_size j_call v_call d_call cdr3_aa cdr3_nt
- TRBJ1-3 TRBV5-6 - CASSLVQKAGNTIYF TGTGCCAGCAGCTTGGTTCAGAAAGCTGGAAACACCATATATTTT
- TRBJ2-2 TRBV21-1 - CASSKGGFRGAGTGELFF TGTGCCAGCAGCAAAGGGGGATTTCGGGGTGCGGGAACCGGGGAGCTGTTTTTT
- TRBJ1-1 TRBV5-5 - CASSYSFTEAFF TGTGCCAGCAGCTACAGCTTCACTGAAGCTTTCTTT
few TRBJ1-2 TRBV7-8 TRBD1 CASSSGGQGGYTF TGTGCCAGCAGCTCAGGGGGCCAGGGTGGCTACACCTTC
- TRBJ1-1 TRBV4-3 - CASSPGGGRVTEAFF TGCGCCAGCAGCCCCGGAGGAGGGAGGGTCACTGAAGCTTTCTTT
- TRBJ1-4 TRBV5-6 - CASSLGMGVGYEKLFF TGTGCCAGCAGCTTGGGAATGGGGGTAGGGTACGAAAAACTGTTTTTT
- TRBJ1-6 TRBV9 TRBD1 CASSVGAGQGVYNSPLHF TGTGCCAGCAGCGTAGGGGCAGGGCAGGGGGTATATAATTCACCCCTCCACTTT
- TRBJ1-1 TRBV5-8 TRBD1 CASSLGQGRTEAFF TGTGCCAGCAGCTTGGGACAGGGGAGGACTGAAGCTTTCTTT
- TRBJ2-1 TRBV5-6 - CASSLLAVGEQFF TGTGCCAGCAGCTTGCTTGCGGTCGGCGAGCAGTTCTTC
once TRBJ2-7 TRBV2 - CASSEAPFGTGYEQYF TGTGCCAGCAGTGAAGCGCCCTTTGGTACGGGCTACGAGCAGTACTTC
- TRBJ1-6 TRBV28 TRBD1 CASSNPGGSPLHF TGTGCCAGCAGCAACCCAGGGGGGTCACCCCTCCACTTT
- TRBJ1-1 TRBV7-2 TRBD1 CASSLGGTGGQAFF TGTGCCAGCAGCTTAGGGGGGACAGGGGGCCAAGCTTTCTTT
- TRBJ2-7 TRBV18 TRBD1 CASSPPPGTGKKGYEQYF TGTGCCAGCTCACCACCGCCAGGGACAGGGAAAAAAGGCTACGAGCAGTACTTC
- TRBJ2-1 TRBV15 TRBD1 CATSSRSGTGGNEQFF TGTGCCACCAGCAGTAGATCCGGGACAGGGGGGAATGAGCAGTTCTTC
- TRBJ1-6 TRBV7-2 - CASSRNSPLHF TGTGCCAGCAGCAGGAATTCACCCCTCCACTTT
- TRBJ2-4 TRBV30 - CAWSATKNIQYF TGTGCCTGGAGCGCTACCAAAAACATTCAGTACTTC
- TRBJ2-1 TRBV5-1 TRBD2 CASSSGLAGADEQFF TGCGCCAGCAGCTCCGGACTAGCGGGGGCGGATGAGCAGTTCTTC
- TRBJ2-7 TRBV24-1 TRBD1 CATSVSRDSVDEQYF TGTGCCACCAGTGTTTCCCGGGACAGCGTGGACGAGCAGTACTTC
- TRBJ1-5 TRBV28 - CASSFDGALRDQPQHF TGTGCCAGCAGTTTTGACGGGGCTCTTAGGGATCAGCCCCAGCATTTT
- TRBJ1-5 TRBV28 - CASTTQGFDQPQHF TGTGCCAGCACCACGCAGGGATTTGACCAGCCCCAGCATTTT
- TRBJ1-3 TRBV6-6 TRBD1 CASSYGTASGNTIYF TGTGCCAGCAGTTACGGGACAGCAAGTGGAAACACCATATATTTT
- TRBJ1-4 TRBV10-3 TRBD1 CAISDRDRVGTNEKLFF TGTGCCATCAGTGACCGGGACAGGGTGGGAACTAATGAAAAACTGTTTTTT
- TRBJ1-1 TRBV15 - CATSRVSRLNTEAFF TGTGCCACCAGCAGAGTATCCCGATTGAACACTGAAGCTTTCTTT
- TRBJ2-7 TRBV18 - CASSLFRPGASSYEQYF TGTGCCAGCTCCTTGTTCCGGCCGGGTGCGAGCTCCTACGAGCAGTACTTC
once TRBJ2-5 TRBV7-9 - CASSLGQGKETQYF TGTGCCAGCAGCTTAGGGCAGGGGAAAGAGACCCAGTACTTC
- TRBJ2-5 TRBV27 TRBD2 CASSDRGTRNTQYF TGTGCCAGCAGCGACCGCGGGACTAGGAATACCCAGTACTTC
- TRBJ2-3 TRBV7-7 - CASSPGGGITSTDTQYF TGTGCCAGCAGCCCAGGGGGGGGGATAACTAGCACAGATACGCAGTATTTT
- TRBJ2-2 TRBV27 - CASSFLRGPLSSTGELFF TGTGCCAGCAGTTTTTTGAGGGGACCCCTTTCTTCGACCGGGGAGCTGTTTTTT
- TRBJ1-2 TRBV9 TRBD1 CASSVGTGAGYTF TGTGCCAGCAGCGTGGGGACAGGGGCTGGCTACACCTTC
- TRBJ1-2 TRBV30 - CAWAAGNGYTF TGTGCCTGGGCGGCGGGGAATGGCTACACCTTC
- TRBJ2-5 TRBV6-2/TRBV6-3 - CASSYLWQSPWETQYF TGTGCCAGCAGTTACCTTTGGCAGTCCCCCTGGGAGACCCAGTACTTC
- TRBJ2-1 TRBV18 - CASSPTGLYSYNEQFF TGTGCCAGCTCACCTACCGGACTATATTCCTACAATGAGCAGTTCTTC
- TRBJ2-1 TRBV7-2 - CASSLVTSNEQFF TGTGCCAGCAGCTTAGTGACTTCCAATGAGCAGTTCTTC
- TRBJ2-7 TRBV5-1 TRBD2 CASSPGTSGDYEQYF TGCGCCAGCAGCCCGGGGACTAGCGGGGACTACGAGCAGTACTTC
- TRBJ2-1 TRBV6-2/TRBV6-3 - CASSYGGPANEQFF TGTGCCAGCAGTTACGGCGGCCCGGCCAATGAGCAGTTCTTC